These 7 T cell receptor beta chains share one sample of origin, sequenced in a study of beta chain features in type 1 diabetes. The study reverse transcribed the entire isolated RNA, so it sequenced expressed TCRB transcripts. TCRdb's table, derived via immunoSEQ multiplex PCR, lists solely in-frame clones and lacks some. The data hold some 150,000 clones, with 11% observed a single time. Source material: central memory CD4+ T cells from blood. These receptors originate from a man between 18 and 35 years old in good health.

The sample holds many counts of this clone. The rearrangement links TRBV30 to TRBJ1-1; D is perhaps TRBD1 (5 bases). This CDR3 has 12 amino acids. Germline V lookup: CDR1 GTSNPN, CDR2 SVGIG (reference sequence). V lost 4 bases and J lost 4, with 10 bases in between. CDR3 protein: CAWTGSSTEAFF. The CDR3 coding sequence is TGTGCCTGGACAGGGTCCAGCACTGAAGCTTTCTTT.

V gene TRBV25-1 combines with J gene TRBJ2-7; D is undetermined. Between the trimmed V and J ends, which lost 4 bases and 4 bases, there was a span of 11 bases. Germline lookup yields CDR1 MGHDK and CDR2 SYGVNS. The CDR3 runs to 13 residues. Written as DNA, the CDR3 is TGTGCCAGCAGTGGACGGATGGCATACGAGCAGTACTTC. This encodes CASSGRMAYEQYF.

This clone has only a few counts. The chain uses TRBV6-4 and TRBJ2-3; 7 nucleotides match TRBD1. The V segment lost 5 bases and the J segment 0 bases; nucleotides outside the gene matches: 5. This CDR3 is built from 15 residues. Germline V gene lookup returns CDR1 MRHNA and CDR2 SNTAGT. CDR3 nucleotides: TGTGCCAGCAGTCCGAGACAGGGTAGCACAGATACGCAGTATTTT. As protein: CASSPRQGSTDTQYF.

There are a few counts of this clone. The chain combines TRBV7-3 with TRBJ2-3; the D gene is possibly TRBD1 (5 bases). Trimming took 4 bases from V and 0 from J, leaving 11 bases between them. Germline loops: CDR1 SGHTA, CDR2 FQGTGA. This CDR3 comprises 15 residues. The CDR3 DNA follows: TGTGCCAGCAGCTCTTCGACAGCTAGCACAGATACGCAGTATTTT. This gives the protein CASSSSTASTDTQYF.

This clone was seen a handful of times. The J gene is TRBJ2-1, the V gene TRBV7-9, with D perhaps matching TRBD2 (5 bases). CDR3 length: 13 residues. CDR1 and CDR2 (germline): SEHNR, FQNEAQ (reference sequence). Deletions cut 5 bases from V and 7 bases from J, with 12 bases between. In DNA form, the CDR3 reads TGTGCCAGCAGCCCCGGGAAAACGAATGAGCAGTTCTTC. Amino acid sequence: CASSPGKTNEQFF.

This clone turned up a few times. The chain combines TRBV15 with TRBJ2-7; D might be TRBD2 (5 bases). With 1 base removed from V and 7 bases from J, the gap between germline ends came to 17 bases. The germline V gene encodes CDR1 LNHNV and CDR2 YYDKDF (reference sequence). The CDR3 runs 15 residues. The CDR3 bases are TGTGCCACCAGCAGAGGTCAGAGGGTATCGACGGAGCAGTACTTC. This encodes CATSRGQRVSTEQYF. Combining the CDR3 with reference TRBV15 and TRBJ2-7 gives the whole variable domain DAMVIQNPRYQVTQFGKPVTLSCSQTLNHNVMYWYQQKSSQAPKLLFHYYDKDFNNEADTPDNFQSRRPNTSFCFLDIRSPGLGDTAMYLCATSRGQRVSTEQYFGPGTRLTVT.

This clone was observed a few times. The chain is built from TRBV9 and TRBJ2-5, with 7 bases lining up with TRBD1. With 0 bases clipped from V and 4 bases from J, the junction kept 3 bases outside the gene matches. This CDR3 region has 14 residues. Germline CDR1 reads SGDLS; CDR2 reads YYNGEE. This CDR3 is CASSVGQGGETQYF. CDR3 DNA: TGTGCCAGCAGCGTAGGACAGGGCGGAGAGACCCAGTACTTC.